One sample yielded the 17 T cell receptor beta chains listed below, sequenced in a study of blood T cell repertoires in COVID-19. Profiling relied on immunoSEQ multiplex PCR, and the TCRdb table lists in-frame clones only, not all of them. The data hold about 40,000 clones, with approximately 90% observed a single time. Input material: peripheral blood. Receptor source: a man aged 50-60 years in a cohort sampled during active COVID-19.

The V gene is TRBV5-6, the J gene TRBJ2-1; D is unclear. Trimming left V 4 bases short and J 6 bases short, with 11 bases between. Germline lookup yields CDR1 SGHDT and CDR2 YYEEEE. This CDR3 spans 13 amino acids. CDR3 in DNA: TGTGCCAGCAGCCCGCAGTTGTCCAATGAGCAGTTCTTC. Translation: CASSPQLSNEQFF.

The rearrangement links TRBV29-1 to TRBJ2-1; D remains unclear. The V gene lost 7 bases and the J gene lost 4 bases, with 8 bases spanning the gap. The germline V gene encodes CDR1 SQVTM and CDR2 ANQGSEA. This CDR3 spans 11 amino acids. The CDR3 coding sequence is TGCAGCGCCATCGGGTACAATGAGCAGTTCTTC. Translation: CSAIGYNEQFF.

This clone was detected many times. The chain employs TRBV10-2 and TRBJ1-2, with D tentatively TRBD1 (6 bases). The germline V gene encodes CDR1 WSHSY and CDR2 SAAADI. Deletions cut 3 bases from V and 6 bases from J, with 11 bases between. The CDR3 totals 13 residues. In DNA, the CDR3 is TGCGCCAGCAGTGATGGGGACACCGATGGCTACACCTTC. Protein sequence: CASSDGDTDGYTF.

The J gene is TRBJ2-3, the V gene TRBV11-2; 9 bases match TRBD1. Looked up from germline, CDR1 is SGHAT and CDR2 is FQNNGV. The length of the CDR3 is 17 residues. With 6 bases clipped from V and 2 bases from J, the junction kept 12 bases outside the gene matches. Here the CDR3 DNA reads TGTGCCAGCAGTCAAAAGGGACAGGGACAGAACACAGATACGCAGTATTTT. This gives the protein CASSQKGQGQNTDTQYF.

V and J are TRBV30 and TRBJ2-3; 11 nucleotides align to TRBD2. Germline CDR1 GTSNPN, CDR2 SVGIG (reference sequence). Unmatched junction bases numbered 7, after V lost 4 bases and J lost 4 bases. This CDR3 region has 15 residues. The CDR3 protein is CAWNSGREGPDTQYF. CDR3 sequence (DNA): TGTGCCTGGAATAGCGGGAGGGAGGGCCCAGATACGCAGTATTTT.

This rearrangement joins TRBV7-2 to TRBJ2-5; weak D call: TRBD1 (6 bases). This CDR3 is 18 amino acids long. CDR1 and CDR2 (germline): SGHTA, FQGNSA. Deletions cut 5 bases from V and 4 bases from J, with 26 bases between. CDR3 coding DNA: TGTGCCAGCAGCAACGCACCCCAATCCGGGACAACTCGAGAGACCCAGTACTTC. It yields the protein CASSNAPQSGTTRETQYF.

This clone has just one count. This chain connects TRBV30 to TRBJ1-2, with TRBD1 matching over 10 bases. After removal of 1 base from V and 4 bases from J, the junction contained 12 bases not matched to a gene. Germline V gene sequence: CDR1 GTSNPN, CDR2 SVGIG (reference sequence). The CDR3 extends over 17 amino acids. CDR3 sequence (DNA): TGTGCCTGGAGTGCCCGGAGAGACAGGGGGCTTGGCTATGGCTACACCTTC. Encoded protein: CAWSARRDRGLGYGYTF. The entire variable domain, with the rest obtained from reference TRBV30 and TRBJ1-2, is as follows: SQTIHQWPATLVQPVGSPLSLECTVEGTSNPNLYWYRQAAGRGLQLLFYSVGIGQISSEVPQNLSASRPQDRQFILSSKKLLLSDSGFYLCAWSARRDRGLGYGYTFGSGTRLTVV.

This chain uses TRBV19 with TRBJ2-7; 7 nucleotides agree with TRBD1. The trim removed 5 bases at V and 7 bases at J, leaving 8 bases unmatched. CDR1 and CDR2 (germline): LNHDA, SQIVND (reference sequence). This CDR3 is 13 amino acids long. CDR3 amino acids: CASSRQDRAEQYF. CDR3 bases: TGTGCCAGTAGTCGTCAAGACAGGGCGGAGCAGTACTTC.

The rearrangement links TRBV9 to TRBJ1-5; 9 bases are a match to TRBD1. V lost 6 bases and J lost 8; bases outside the gene matches: 12. CDR3 size: 15 residues. CDR1 is SGDLS, CDR2 YYNGEE, per germline. CDR3 nucleotides: TGTGCCAGCACCTCGGGACAGGGTTTTTTGGAGCCCCAGCATTTT. Protein product: CASTSGQGFLEPQHF. The full variable domain, its missing parts supplied by reference TRBV9 and TRBJ1-5, is DSGVTQTPKHLITATGQRVTLRCSPRSGDLSVYWYQQSLDQGLQFLIQYYNGEERAKGNILERFSAQQFPDLHSELNLSSLELGDSALYFCASTSGQGFLEPQHFGDGTRLSIL.

V usage is TRBV27 and J usage is TRBJ1-6, with unresolved D. The CDR3 runs 15 residues. Deletions cut 8 bases from V and 0 bases from J, with 11 bases between. CDR1 is MNHEY, CDR2 SMNVEV, per germline (reference sequence). In DNA form, the CDR3 reads TGTGCCAGCGCGCCCGGGGTCTCCTATAATTCACCCCTCCACTTT. Its protein is CASAPGVSYNSPLHF.

This chain links TRBV7-9 with TRBJ1-4; 7 positions agree with TRBD1. With 2 bases clipped from V and 4 bases from J, the junction kept 7 bases outside the gene matches. CDR1 and CDR2 from the germline V gene are SEHNR and FQNEAQ (reference sequence). This CDR3 contains 16 residues. The CDR3 protein is CASSLRARGINEKLFF. CDR3 coding DNA: TGTGCCAGCAGCTTAAGAGCCAGGGGGATTAATGAAAAACTGTTTTTT.

This clone was detected once. The V call is TRBV19, the J call TRBJ2-1; 7 bases agree with TRBD1. Germline V gene sequence: CDR1 LNHDA, CDR2 SQIVND (reference sequence). The junction had 12 bases not matched to a gene; V was cut back by 8 bases and J by 8 bases. CDR3 length: 14 residues. The CDR3 sequence: CASQGIEGAYEQFF. The CDR3 bases are TGTGCCAGTCAAGGGATAGAGGGGGCCTATGAGCAGTTCTTC.

The chain combines TRBV6-5 with TRBJ2-4; maybe TRBD2 (6 bases). Trimming left V 0 bases short and J 6 bases short, with 6 bases between. The length of the CDR3 is 13 residues. Per germline, CDR1 MNHEY and CDR2 SVGAGI. The CDR3 is CASSYSRGNIQYF. The DNA of the CDR3 is TGTGCCAGCAGTTACTCGCGGGGAAACATTCAGTACTTC.

The V gene is TRBV10-1, the J gene TRBJ2-5; TRBD2 is a possible D gene (5 bases). Trimming stripped 8 bases from V and 6 bases from J, with 22 bases between. This CDR3 comprises 15 residues. Germline values: CDR1 WNHNN, CDR2 SYGVQD (reference sequence). The chain's CDR3 is CASGLLVVSRKTQYF. The CDR3 DNA reads as TGCGCCAGCGGACTTCTAGTGGTCAGCAGAAAGACCCAGTACTTC.

V usage is TRBV5-4 and J usage is TRBJ2-5; TRBD2 matches at 7 bases. The CDR3 length is 14 residues. Losses at the gene ends were 2 bases for V and 3 bases for J; bases not matched to a gene: 4. Germline assignment: CDR1 SGHNT and CDR2 YYREEE (reference sequence). The CDR3 region has the DNA TGTGCCAGCAGCTTTGGACGGGGGGAAGAGACCCAGTACTTC. It encodes CASSFGRGEETQYF.

This chain connects TRBV4-3 to TRBJ1-4, with 8 bases fitting TRBD1. CDR3 length: 17 amino acids. Germline V gives CDR1 LGHNA, CDR2 YSLEER. V dropped 2 bases and J dropped 4; count of bases not matched to a gene: 9. CDR3 sequence (DNA): TGCGCCAGCAGCCAATCCTCACCACAGGGGGTTAATGAAAAACTGTTTTTT. It is translated as CASSQSSPQGVNEKLFF.

J is TRBJ2-3 and V is TRBV9; TRBD2 is a possible D gene (5 bases). The CDR3 spans 16 residues. Germline assignment: CDR1 SGDLS and CDR2 YYNGEE. V was pared by 6 bases and J by 0 bases, with 17 bases between. CDR3 nucleotide sequence: TGTGCCAGCATGGACGGGCGAGGCGGGAGCACAGATACGCAGTATTTT. Translation: CASMDGRGGSTDTQYF.